The TCR beta chain under discussion was sequenced for a study of beta chain features in type 1 diabetes. All of the isolated RNA was reverse transcribed, so expressed TCRB transcripts were sequenced. This table comes from immunoSEQ multiplex PCR, and its TCRdb copy is limited to in-frame clones, with some not included. Of around 350,000 clones listed, roughly 12% are singletons. CDR3 length: 16 amino acids. Germline V gene sequence: CDR1 PRHDT, CDR2 FYEKMQ (reference sequence). V lost 4 bases to trimming and J lost 4 bases, with 16 bases between them. This TCR derives from a man aged 18 to 35 in good health. This chain links TRBV13 with TRBJ1-4; no definite D call. The sequencing sample was made of naive CD4+ T cells from blood. CDR3 protein: CASSSPDRQRNEKLFF. The CDR3 coding sequence is TGTGCCAGCAGCTCCCCAGACCGACAACGTAATGAAAAACTGTTTTTT.